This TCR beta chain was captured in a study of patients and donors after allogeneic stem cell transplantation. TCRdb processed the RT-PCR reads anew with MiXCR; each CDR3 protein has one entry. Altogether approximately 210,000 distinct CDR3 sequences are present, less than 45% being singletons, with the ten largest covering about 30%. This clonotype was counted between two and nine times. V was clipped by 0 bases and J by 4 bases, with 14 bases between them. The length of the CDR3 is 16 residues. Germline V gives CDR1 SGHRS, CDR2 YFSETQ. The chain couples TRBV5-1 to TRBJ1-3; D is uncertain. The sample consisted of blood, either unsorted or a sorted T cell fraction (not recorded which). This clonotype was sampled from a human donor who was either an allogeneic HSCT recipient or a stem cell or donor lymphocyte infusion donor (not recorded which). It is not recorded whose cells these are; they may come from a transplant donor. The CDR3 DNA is TGCGCCAGCAGCTTGGAACCCCACACCTGGGGAAACACCATATATTTT. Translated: CASSLEPHTWGNTIYF. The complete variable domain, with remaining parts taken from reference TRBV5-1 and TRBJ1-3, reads KAGVTQTPRYLIKTRGQQVTLSCSPISGHRSVSWYQQTPGQGLQFLFEYFSETQRNKGNFPGRFSGRQFSNSRSEMNVSTLELGDSALYLCASSLEPHTWGNTIYFGEGSWLTVV.